One sample yielded the 25 T cell receptor beta chains listed below, sequenced in a study of early T cells in non-severe SARS-CoV-2 infection. A single record per CDR3 protein comes from TCRdb applying MiXCR to the 5' RACE reads. The data hold about 69,000 distinct CDR3 sequences, with roughly 9.5% observed a single time. The sample taken for sequencing was whole blood. The receptors derive from an adult who was a healthcare worker with PCR-confirmed SARS-CoV-2 infection or an uninfected control (not recorded which).

This clonotype was detected many times. The V call is TRBV9, the J call TRBJ2-3, with 11 bases matching TRBD2. The length of the CDR3 is 15 residues. CDR1 and CDR2 (germline): SGDLS, YYNGEE. The trim removed 3 bases at V and 4 bases at J, leaving 4 bases unmatched. The CDR3 DNA sequence: TGTGCCAGCAGCGCAACTAGCGGGGGCCCAGATACGCAGTATTTT. This encodes CASSATSGGPDTQYF.

This clonotype has a count of ten or more. The chain has TRBV29-1 and TRBJ2-3; TRBD2 might be the D (5 bases). CDR1 SQVTM and CDR2 ANQGSEA come from the germline V gene. The CDR3 is made up of 16 amino acids. The V gene lost 3 bases and the J gene lost 2 bases, with 18 bases spanning the gap. CDR3 DNA: TGCAGCGTTGATCTCGACGTAGGGAGAATCACAGATACGCAGTATTTT. Translated: CSVDLDVGRITDTQYF.

Worth noting for this clonotype: This may arise from a read error, as a much more abundant clone is one base away. This chain joins TRBV5-1 and TRBJ2-2; TRBD2 is a possible D gene (5 bases). Germline V CDR1 and CDR2: SGHRS, YFSETQ. The CDR3 runs to 16 residues. V shed 4 bases and J shed 0 bases, with 13 bases lying between them. The CDR3 coding sequence is TGCGCCAGCAGCCCGAAGGCAGCGGCGAACACCGGGGAGCTGTTTTTT. Translated, it gives CASSPKAAANTGELFF.

V usage is TRBV3-1 and J usage is TRBJ2-7; D tentatively reads TRBD1 or TRBD2 (6 bases each). Germline lookup yields CDR1 LGHDT and CDR2 YNNKEL (reference sequence). The CDR3 covers 15 residues. V lost 2 bases to trimming and J lost 4 bases, with 15 bases between them. CDR3 sequence (DNA): TGTGCCAGCAGCCAAACCCCGGGGGCGCCTTACGAGCAGTACTTC. Its translation: CASSQTPGAPYEQYF.

This clonotype was observed a few times. V gene TRBV10-2 combines with J gene TRBJ1-6, with D maybe TRBD1 (5 bases). Trimming took off 6 bases at V and 9 bases at J, with 15 bases between the two ends. The CDR3 is 14 amino acids. Germline V gene data show CDR1 as WSHSY and CDR2 as SAAADI. For the CDR3, the DNA is TGCGCCAGCAGACCAAGACAGCTTCCTTCACCCCTCCACTTT. Translation: CASRPRQLPSPLHF.

This clonotype was seen repeatedly, ten times or more. The gene calls are TRBV18 and TRBJ1-4; D perhaps matches TRBD1 (6 bases). Germline CDR1 reads KGHSH; CDR2 reads LQKENI. The CDR3 extends over 14 amino acids. V was trimmed by 5 bases and J by 8 bases, leaving 15 bases between them. CDR3 DNA sequence: TGTGCCAGCTCAAGTGGCAGGGGATACGAAAAACTGTTTTTT. This codes for CASSSGRGYEKLFF.

This rearrangement joins TRBV20-1 to TRBJ1-2; no clear D. Trimming left V 3 bases short and J 0 bases short, with 8 bases between. CDR3 length: 13 residues. Germline lookup yields CDR1 DFQATT and CDR2 SNEGSKA (reference sequence). The CDR3: CSASEITNYGYTF. In DNA form, the CDR3 reads TGCAGTGCTAGTGAAATAACTAACTATGGCTACACCTTC.

There are many counts of this clonotype. The V and J genes are TRBV4-1 and TRBJ1-5; maybe TRBD1 (6 bases). The V and J ends lost 0 bases and 4 bases respectively, with 13 bases between them. Germline V lookup: CDR1 MGHRA, CDR2 YSYEKL. The CDR3 extends over 16 amino acids. In DNA, the CDR3 is TGCGCCAGCAGCCAAGAGGCGGGGGCTAATAATCAGCCCCAGCATTTT. It yields the protein CASSQEAGANNQPQHF.

This clonotype was seen only a few times. The chain recombines TRBV20-1 with TRBJ1-1; D not certain. The CDR3 has 14 residues. Per the germline V gene, CDR1 is DFQATT and CDR2 is SNEGSKA (reference sequence). Trimming took off 0 bases at V and 5 bases at J, with 13 bases between the two ends. CDR3 DNA: TGCAGTGCTAGAGATCACGGCGGGAGGACTGAAGCTTTCTTT. This sequence encodes CSARDHGGRTEAFF.

This clonotype was found many times. This sequence joins TRBV29-1 and TRBJ1-6, with D perhaps matching TRBD1 (5 bases). CDR1 and CDR2 from the germline V gene are SQVTM and ANQGSEA. Trimming pared 5 bases from V and 5 bases from J, leaving 16 bases between. The CDR3 has 15 amino acids. As DNA, the CDR3 is TGCAGCGTTCGCACCCCTCAGGGTCATAATTCACCCCTCCACTTT. Its translation: CSVRTPQGHNSPLHF.

As for this clonotype: This could be a read error, since a much larger clone is one nucleotide away. J is TRBJ2-3 and V is TRBV12-3 or TRBV12-4; 7 bases agree with TRBD1. Losses at the gene ends were 4 bases for V and 4 bases for J; bases not matched to a gene: 11. The CDR3 sequence is 16 residues long. Here the CDR3 DNA reads TGTGCCAGCAGTTCTCCGGGACAGCAAAGCTCAGATACGCAGTATTTT. Its protein product is CASSSPGQQSSDTQYF.

This clonotype appeared a few times. The rearrangement joins TRBV12-5 to TRBJ2-1, with 8 positions matching TRBD1. The CDR3 spans 14 residues. CDR1 and CDR2 from the germline V gene are LGHNT and FRNRAP. The V gene end was trimmed by 1 base and the J gene end by 7 bases; junction bases not matched to a gene: 3. The CDR3 loop reads CASGLGTGRNEQFF. For the CDR3, the DNA is TGTGCTAGTGGTTTGGGGACAGGGAGGAATGAGCAGTTCTTC.

The table lists this clonotype with many counts. V gene TRBV18 combines with J gene TRBJ1-2; D gene uncertain. V was clipped by 4 bases and J by 4 bases, with 16 bases between them. This CDR3 has 15 residues. Germline CDR1 and CDR2: KGHSH and LQKENI. CDR3 loop: CASSRQGRTLYGYTF. The CDR3 DNA follows: TGTGCCAGCTCACGCCAAGGACGGACCCTCTATGGCTACACCTTC.

This clonotype was detected ten times or more. The chain employs TRBV4-1 and TRBJ2-3, with D uncertain. CDR1 and CDR2 (germline): MGHRA, YSYEKL. This CDR3 has 14 amino acids. Trimming cost V 1 base and J 3 bases, with 8 bases left between them. DNA of the CDR3: TGCGCCAGCAGCCAAGGGACCCCAACAGATACGCAGTATTTT. Translation: CASSQGTPTDTQYF.

This clonotype was seen repeatedly, ten times or more. The chain is built from TRBV11-2 and TRBJ2-2, with D possibly called TRBD1 or TRBD2 (6 bases each). CDR3 length: 19 amino acids. Germline-derived CDR1 and CDR2 are SGHAT and FQNNGV. The V end was cut by 5 bases, the J end by 7 bases, with 29 bases between. This CDR3 is CASSTPGHLTRGRLGELFF. In nucleotides, the CDR3 is TGTGCCAGCAGCACTCCGGGACACCTCACGAGAGGGAGGCTCGGGGAGCTGTTTTTT.

This clonotype was detected only a few times. The chain combines TRBV7-9 with TRBJ2-2; D remains unclear. This CDR3 has 13 amino acids. Germline lookup yields CDR1 SEHNR and CDR2 FQNEAQ (reference sequence). V lost 3 bases to trimming and J lost 5 bases, with 7 bases between them. As DNA, the CDR3 is TGTGCCAGCAGCTTTCGAGTTACCGGGGAGCTGTTTTTT. It translates to CASSFRVTGELFF.

This clonotype was picked up a small number of times. V and J are TRBV10-3 and TRBJ2-3; 9 nucleotides match TRBD2. The length of the CDR3 is 16 residues. Germline V CDR1 and CDR2: ENHRY, SYGVKD. V lost 2 bases, J lost 1 base, and 4 bases stayed unmatched. The CDR3 loop reads CAISEPQREGTDTQYF. CDR3 nucleotide sequence: TGTGCCATCAGTGAGCCCCAGCGGGAGGGCACAGATACGCAGTATTTT.

Only one count was recorded for this clonotype. The chain is built from TRBV28 and TRBJ2-7, with a tentative D call TRBD2 (7 bases). CDR3 length: 13 residues. Per germline, CDR1 MDHEN and CDR2 SYDVKM. V was trimmed by 7 bases and J by 6 bases, leaving 16 bases between them. In DNA form, the CDR3 reads TGTGCCAGCATAGAAGCTAGGGGGGGCGAGCAGTACTTC. It specifies CASIEARGGEQYF.

V gene TRBV20-1 combines with J gene TRBJ1-5; unclear D gene. V lost 6 bases and J lost 0, with 15 bases in between. The CDR3 length is 15 residues. Germline V CDR1 and CDR2: DFQATT, SNEGSKA (reference sequence). This CDR3 is CSALTRSDSNQPQHF. The CDR3 DNA reads TGCAGTGCCTTGACGCGTTCGGATAGCAATCAGCCCCAGCATTTT.

The chain employs TRBV10-2 and TRBJ1-2; 8 bases map to TRBD1. V shed 8 bases, J shed 8 bases, and the junction held 19 bases outside the gene matches. The CDR3 runs to 16 residues. Germline values: CDR1 WSHSY, CDR2 SAAADI. Written as DNA, the CDR3 is TGCGCCAGCGCCGAAGGACGGGGCAGGGGGCGAGTGGGCTACACCTTC. This translates into CASAEGRGRGRVGYTF.

This clonotype has just a few counts. The J gene is TRBJ2-7, the V gene TRBV7-3; D might be TRBD2 (6 bases). The CDR3 is 13 residues long. From germline, CDR1 is SGHTA and CDR2 FQGTGA. The V end was cut by 5 bases, the J end by 3 bases, with 11 bases between. CDR3 nucleotide sequence: TGTGCCAGCAGCCCTTCGGGGGACTACGAGCAGTACTTC. Translated, it gives CASSPSGDYEQYF. Full variable domain (outside the CDR3, taken from reference TRBV7-3 and TRBJ2-7): GAGVSQTPSNKVTEKGKYVELRCDPISGHTALYWYRQSLGQGPEFLIYFQGTGAADDSGLPNDRFFAVRPEGSVSTLKIQRTERGDSAVYLCASSPSGDYEQYFGPGTRLTVT.

This clonotype was observed a handful of times. This chain links TRBV7-8 with TRBJ2-2, with D possibly TRBD1 on 6 matching bases. Trimming took 1 base from V and 6 from J, leaving 15 bases between them. The CDR3 length is 16 residues. The germline V gene has CDR1 SGHVS and CDR2 FQNEAQ. The CDR3 sequence is CASSLDGAGVSGELFF. The CDR3 coding sequence is TGTGCCAGCAGCTTAGATGGGGCAGGGGTATCCGGGGAGCTGTTTTTT. Together with reference TRBV7-8 and TRBJ2-2, the CDR3 gives the full variable domain: GAGVSQSPRYKVAKRGQDVALRCDPISGHVSLFWYQQALGQGPEFLTYFQNEAQLDKSGLPSDRFFAERPEGSVSTLKIQRTQQEDSAVYLCASSLDGAGVSGELFFGEGSRLTVL.

The chain is built from TRBV5-1 and TRBJ1-1, with D possibly being TRBD1 (5 bases). The germline CDR1 and CDR2 sequences are SGHRS and YFSETQ. The CDR3 consists of 19 residues. V was cut by 0 bases and J by 1 base, with 22 bases left in between. CDR3 in DNA: TGCGCCAGCAGCTTGGCGACTCCCTCAGGGTTTTGGGAGAACACTGAAGCTTTCTTT. This translates into CASSLATPSGFWENTEAFF.

This clonotype has at least ten counts. CDR3 in amino acids: CASSQRPTVTDTQYF. CDR3 sequence (DNA): TGTGCCAGCAGCCAACGCCCCACAGTCACAGATACGCAGTATTTT. The chain has TRBV14 and TRBJ2-3; D is unresolved. V lost 2 bases to trimming and J lost 2 bases, with 11 bases between them. Germline V lookup: CDR1 SGHDN, CDR2 FVKESK. The CDR3 runs 15 residues.

The CDR3, as DNA: TGTGCCAGCAGCTTTTACAACTCTGGGGCCAACGTCCTGACTTTC. Translation gives CASSFYNSGANVLTF. This chain uses TRBV7-2 with TRBJ2-6; D is uncertain. The CDR3 runs to 15 residues. The V end lost 3 bases, the J end lost 0 bases, and 6 bases lay between the germline ends. CDR1 is SGHTA, CDR2 FQGNSA, per germline.